Below, 18 T cell receptor beta chains from the same sample are listed, as sequenced in a study of neurological immune-mediated disorders. Via MiXCR, TCRdb re-called the 5' RACE reads, giving one row per CDR3 protein. This sample has tens of thousands of distinct CDR3 sequences, with around an eighth found just once. The specimen was PBMCs. These TCRs come from a woman aged 55-69 years with HTLV-1-associated myelopathy (HAM/TSP).

This clonotype was detected many times. CDR3 nucleotides: TGCAGTGCTCGACGAAATCTTGACACTGAAGCTTTCTTT. Protein sequence: CSARRNLDTEAFF. V and J are TRBV20-1 and TRBJ1-1, with D uncertain. V dropped 5 bases and J dropped 3 bases, with 13 bases sitting between them. The V gene's germline CDR1 is DFQATT and CDR2 SNEGSKA (reference sequence). The CDR3 is made up of 13 amino acids.

The chain couples TRBV20-1 to TRBJ2-2; weak D call: TRBD1 (6 bases). V dropped 6 bases and J dropped 1 base, with 15 bases sitting between them. CDR3 length equals 15 residues. Germline V gene lookup returns CDR1 DFQATT and CDR2 SNEGSKA (reference sequence). CDR3 nucleotide sequence: TGCAGTGCCCCAAGCATAGGGGGGAACACCGGGGAGCTGTTTTTT. Its protein product is CSAPSIGGNTGELFF.

This clonotype was counted at least ten times. The chain couples TRBV5-1 to TRBJ2-3; D is uncertain. The CDR3 sequence is 16 residues long. Per the germline V gene, CDR1 is SGHRS and CDR2 is YFSETQ. Trimming removed 0 bases from V and 0 bases from J, with 11 bases in between. This CDR3 is CASSLEGRPSTDTQYF. The CDR3 DNA reads as TGCGCCAGCAGCTTGGAAGGTAGACCAAGCACAGATACGCAGTATTTT.

This clonotype was recorded at least ten times. V and J are TRBV11-3 and TRBJ2-5; D uncertain. The CDR3 is 14 amino acids. V lost 5 bases, J lost 0 bases, and 10 bases lay in between. CDR1 is SGHNT and CDR2 is YENEEA in the germline V gene. CDR3 in DNA: TGTGCCAGCAGCCCTTTCTTGTACCAAGAGACCCAGTACTTC. Translating it yields CASSPFLYQETQYF.

In its sample, this clonotype was seen many times. The rearrangement joins TRBV7-9 to TRBJ2-3, with 9 bases matching TRBD2. This CDR3 has 16 residues. The V and J ends lost 2 bases and 3 bases, in that order; junction bases with no gene match: 6. Germline-derived CDR1 and CDR2 are SEHNR and FQNEAQ (reference sequence). As DNA, the CDR3 is TGTGCCAGCAGCTTAACCATAGCGGGAGCAACAGATACGCAGTATTTT. Protein: CASSLTIAGATDTQYF.

This clonotype is medium-sized within its sample. The J gene is TRBJ1-5, the V gene TRBV5-1, with D uncertain. There are 14 residues in the CDR3. Between the trimmed V and J ends, which lost 4 bases and 7 bases, there was a span of 15 bases. The germline gives CDR1 SGHRS, CDR2 YFSETQ. The CDR3 region is CASSPGEGWQPQHF. The CDR3 nucleotides are TGCGCCAGCAGCCCCGGCGAGGGTTGGCAGCCCCAGCATTTT.

By share, this clonotype counts as medium-sized (0.01 to 0.1%). The rearrangement uses TRBV29-1 and TRBJ2-3; D is uncertain. The CDR3 extends over 12 amino acids. With 1 base removed from V and 5 bases from J, the gap between germline ends came to 7 bases. Germline values: CDR1 SQVTM, CDR2 ANQGSEA. CDR3: CSVEVGGDTQYF. In DNA form, the CDR3 reads TGCAGCGTTGAAGTAGGCGGAGATACGCAGTATTTT.

This clonotype was observed a handful of times. The chain carries TRBV4-3 and TRBJ2-7, with a possible D match to TRBD1 (6 bases). The germline gives CDR1 LGHNA, CDR2 YSLEER. V lost 2 bases and J lost 3, with 20 bases in between. The CDR3 covers 17 residues. This chain's CDR3 is CASSQKLGALEVYEQYF. The CDR3 DNA is TGCGCCAGCAGCCAAAAATTGGGGGCATTAGAGGTCTACGAGCAGTACTTC.

A word on this clonotype: The DNA is left out, because the CDR3 cannot be placed on it with certainty; the CDR3 is given as TCRdb lists it. CDR3 in amino acids: CASSFYICSARGEVQGASEQYF. The V gene is TRBV7-8, the J gene TRBJ2-7; the table's TRBD1 call for D was not verified on the DNA. The CDR3 length equals 22 residues, ends included. Germline CDR1 is SGHVS and CDR2 is FQNEAQ.

In this sample, this clonotype turned up many times. This rearrangement joins TRBV6-5 to TRBJ1-2; D is unresolved. V was pared by 6 bases and J by 4 bases, with 9 bases between. CDR1 and CDR2 from the germline V gene are MNHEY and SVGAGI. The CDR3 is made up of 12 amino acids. The CDR3 is CASRTGLYGYTF. The DNA for the CDR3 is TGTGCCAGCAGGACCGGGCTCTATGGCTACACCTTC.

This clonotype was found many times. The V and J genes are TRBV7-2 and TRBJ1-4, with D possibly being TRBD1 (6 bases). The CDR3 length is 14 residues. Trimming shortened V by 8 bases and J by 8 bases, and 18 bases separated the two germline ends. Germline lookup yields CDR1 SGHTA and CDR2 FQGNSA. CDR3 coding DNA: TGTGCCAGCCGGCCCGCAGGGGCGGACGAAAAACTGTTTTTT. Translation: CASRPAGADEKLFF.

This chain connects TRBV3-1 to TRBJ1-2; no definite D call. CDR1 is LGHDT and CDR2 is YNNKEL in the germline V gene (reference sequence). V lost 4 bases and J lost 2, with 8 bases in between. The CDR3 consists of 13 residues. CDR3 nucleotide sequence: TGTGCCAGCAGCCCAGACACCAACTATGGCTACACCTTC. Residues: CASSPDTNYGYTF.

In this sample, this clonotype turned up many times. V and J are TRBV7-2 and TRBJ2-5, with 12 positions matching TRBD2. Unmatched junction bases numbered 9, after V lost 5 bases and J lost 2 bases. CDR1 SGHTA and CDR2 FQGNSA come from the germline V gene. This CDR3 has 17 amino acids. In DNA form, the CDR3 reads TGTGCCAGCAGCAAGTACAGGACTAGCGGGAATCAAGAGACCCAGTACTTC. Its translation: CASSKYRTSGNQETQYF.

In this sample, this clonotype turned up many times. The gene calls are TRBV7-9 and TRBJ2-4; TRBD1 matches at 7 bases. CDR1 SEHNR and CDR2 FQNEAQ come from the germline V gene (reference sequence). The CDR3 is 13 amino acids. The V and J ends lost 7 bases and 5 bases, in that order; junction bases with no gene match: 5. Here the CDR3 DNA reads TGTGCCAGCATTCAAGACAGGGAAAACATTCAGTACTTC. Its protein is CASIQDRENIQYF.

This clonotype was seen many times. The chain is built from TRBV10-1 and TRBJ2-3; TRBD2 agrees at 13 bases. Germline lookup yields CDR1 WNHNN and CDR2 SYGVQD (reference sequence). The trim removed 5 bases at V and 1 base at J, leaving 12 bases unmatched. The CDR3 length is 19 residues. The CDR3 region is CASSPIWTSGSGGTDTQYF. Written as DNA, the CDR3 is TGCGCCAGCAGTCCTATATGGACTAGCGGGAGTGGTGGCACAGATACGCAGTATTTT.

This clonotype occurred many times. The rearrangement links TRBV20-1 to TRBJ2-1, with D perhaps matching TRBD1 or TRBD2 (5 bases each). The CDR3 is made up of 11 amino acids. CDR1 and CDR2 (germline): DFQATT, SNEGSKA (reference sequence). V shed 7 bases and J shed 9 bases, with 13 bases lying between them. The CDR3 nucleotides read TGCAGTGTCAGTCCGGGACCTGAGCAGTTCTTC. Encoded protein: CSVSPGPEQFF.

This clonotype was counted at least ten times. The chain is built from TRBV29-1 and TRBJ2-6; D might be TRBD1 (6 bases). Germline CDR1 reads SQVTM; CDR2 reads ANQGSEA. This CDR3 contains 15 residues. With 7 bases removed from V and 0 bases from J, the gap between germline ends came to 13 bases. CDR3 in amino acids: CSAQGGGSGANVLTF. Written as DNA, the CDR3 is TGCAGCGCCCAAGGGGGTGGCTCTGGGGCCAACGTCCTGACTTTC.

In this sample, this clonotype is medium-sized (0.01 to 0.1%). The J gene is TRBJ2-3, the V gene TRBV20-1; TRBD2 might be the D (5 bases). This CDR3 spans 14 amino acids. Looked up from germline, CDR1 is DFQATT and CDR2 is SNEGSKA (reference sequence). V was trimmed by 6 bases and J by 5 bases, leaving 18 bases between them. CDR3: CSAEAEGFGDTQYF. The CDR3 coding sequence is TGCAGTGCGGAGGCTGAGGGATTTGGAGATACGCAGTATTTT.